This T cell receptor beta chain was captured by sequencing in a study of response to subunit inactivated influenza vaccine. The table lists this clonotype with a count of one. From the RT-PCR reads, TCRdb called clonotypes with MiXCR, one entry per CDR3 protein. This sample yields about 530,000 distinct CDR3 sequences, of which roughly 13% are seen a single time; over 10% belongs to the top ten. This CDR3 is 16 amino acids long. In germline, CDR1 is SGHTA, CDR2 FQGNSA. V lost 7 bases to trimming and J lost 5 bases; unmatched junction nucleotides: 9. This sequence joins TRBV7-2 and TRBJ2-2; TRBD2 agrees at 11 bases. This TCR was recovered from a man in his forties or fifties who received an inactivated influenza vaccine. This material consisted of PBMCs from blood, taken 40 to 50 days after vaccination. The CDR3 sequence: CASTSYSGRETGELFF. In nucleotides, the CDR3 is TGTGCCAGCACCTCTTATAGCGGGAGGGAAACCGGGGAGCTGTTTTTT.